This T cell receptor (beta chain) was captured by sequencing in a study of blood T cell repertoires in COVID-19. Study details: The samples span acute and convalescent COVID-19 from the United States, Italy and Spain.

CDR1 and CDR2 (germline): SGHRS, YFSETQ. The CDR3 has 17 residues. V shed 0 bases and J shed 0 bases, with 13 bases lying between them. Measured with immunoSEQ multiplex PCR; TCRdb has only the in-frame clones, and not every one. The repertoire holds some 70,000 clones, with about 90% as singletons. The TCR comes from a woman older than 75 with active COVID-19. The J gene is TRBJ1-3, the V gene TRBV5-1; no definite D call. Specimen: peripheral blood. Here the CDR3 DNA reads TGCGCCAGCAGCTTGGGAGCTGGTTTCTCCTCTGGAAACACCATATATTTT. It is translated as CASSLGAGFSSGNTIYF.